This entry is about one T cell receptor beta chain. The antigen is unknown. The record originates from a study of T cell responses to AZD1222 COVID-19 vaccine. Study-level points and caveats: Increased Spike-specific TCR breadth and depth were observed after two AZD1222 doses. None of the repertoires were sampled until the peak T cell response had passed. Researchers report vaccine-associated CD4 TCRs spanning spike, with dominance at 160-218 and 743-854.

Pooling covered second doses at about 4 or about 12 weeks. TCRdb's copy holds only in-frame clones and misses some; the assay was immunoSEQ multiplex PCR. The data contain approximately 80,000 clones, around 85% of them singletons. CDR1 is KGHDR, CDR2 SFDVKD, per germline. The CDR3 has 15 amino acids. The ends were cut back, 3 bases at V and 5 bases at J, with 15 bases in the middle. This TCR came from an adult who received the AZD1222 COVID-19 vaccine. This sequence joins TRBV24-1 and TRBJ1-2; no definite D call. This sample comprised peripheral blood, obtained 28 days after the second AZD1222 dose. The CDR3 reads CATSDSVGEGYGYTF. CDR3 DNA: TGTGCCACCAGTGATAGTGTTGGAGAGGGATATGGCTACACCTTC.